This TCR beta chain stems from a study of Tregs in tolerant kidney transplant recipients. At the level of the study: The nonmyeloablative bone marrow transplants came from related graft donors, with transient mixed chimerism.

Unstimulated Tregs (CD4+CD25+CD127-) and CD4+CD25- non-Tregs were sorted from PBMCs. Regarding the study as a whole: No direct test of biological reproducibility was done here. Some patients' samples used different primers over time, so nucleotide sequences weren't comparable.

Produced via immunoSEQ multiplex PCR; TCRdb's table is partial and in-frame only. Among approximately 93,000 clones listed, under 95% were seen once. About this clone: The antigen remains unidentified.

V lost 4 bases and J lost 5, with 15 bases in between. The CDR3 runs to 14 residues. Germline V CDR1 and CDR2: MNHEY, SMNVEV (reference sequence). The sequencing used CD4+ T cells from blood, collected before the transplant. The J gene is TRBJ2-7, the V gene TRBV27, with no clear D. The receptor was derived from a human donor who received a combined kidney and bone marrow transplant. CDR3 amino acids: CASSSPPRVHEQYF. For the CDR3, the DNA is TGTGCCAGCAGTTCACCACCCCGGGTCCACGAGCAGTACTTC.